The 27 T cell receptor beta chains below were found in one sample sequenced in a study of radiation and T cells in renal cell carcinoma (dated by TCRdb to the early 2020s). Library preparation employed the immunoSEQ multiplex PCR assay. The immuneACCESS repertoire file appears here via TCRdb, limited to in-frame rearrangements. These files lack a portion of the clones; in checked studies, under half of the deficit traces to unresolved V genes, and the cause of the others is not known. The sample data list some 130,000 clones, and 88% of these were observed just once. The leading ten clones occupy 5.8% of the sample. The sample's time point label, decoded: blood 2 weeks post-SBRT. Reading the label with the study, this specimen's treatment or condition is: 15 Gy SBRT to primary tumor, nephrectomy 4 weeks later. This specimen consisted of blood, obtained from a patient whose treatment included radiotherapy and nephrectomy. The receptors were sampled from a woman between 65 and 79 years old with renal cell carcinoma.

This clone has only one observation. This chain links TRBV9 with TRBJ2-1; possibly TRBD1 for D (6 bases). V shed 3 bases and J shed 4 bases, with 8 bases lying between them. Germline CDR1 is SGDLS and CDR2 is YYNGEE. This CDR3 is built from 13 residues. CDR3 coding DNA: TGTGCCAGCAGCGCCGGACAGTACAATGAGCAGTTCTTC. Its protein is CASSAGQYNEQFF.

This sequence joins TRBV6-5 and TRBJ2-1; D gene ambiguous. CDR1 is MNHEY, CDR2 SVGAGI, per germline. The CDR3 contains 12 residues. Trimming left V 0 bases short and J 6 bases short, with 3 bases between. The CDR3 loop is CASSYSLNEQFF. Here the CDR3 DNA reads TGTGCCAGCAGTTACTCCCTCAATGAGCAGTTCTTC.

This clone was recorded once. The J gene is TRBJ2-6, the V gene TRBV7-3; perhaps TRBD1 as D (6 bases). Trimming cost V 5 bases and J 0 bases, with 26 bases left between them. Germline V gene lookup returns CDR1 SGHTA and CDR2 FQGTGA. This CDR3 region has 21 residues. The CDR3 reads CASSPLGHGPGVFSGANVLTF. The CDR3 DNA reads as TGTGCCAGCAGCCCCCTGGGACATGGCCCGGGCGTATTCTCTGGGGCCAACGTCCTGACTTTC.

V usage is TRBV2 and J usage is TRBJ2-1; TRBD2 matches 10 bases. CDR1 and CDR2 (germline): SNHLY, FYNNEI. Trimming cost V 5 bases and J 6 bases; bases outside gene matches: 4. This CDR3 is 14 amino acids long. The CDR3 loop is CASSIRTSGNEQFF. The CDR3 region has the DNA TGTGCCAGCAGTATTCGGACTAGCGGCAATGAGCAGTTCTTC.

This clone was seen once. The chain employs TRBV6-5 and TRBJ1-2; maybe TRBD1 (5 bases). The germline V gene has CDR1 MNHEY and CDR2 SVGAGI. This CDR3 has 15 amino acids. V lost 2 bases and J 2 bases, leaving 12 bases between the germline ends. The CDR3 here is CASSYKAGSNYGYTF. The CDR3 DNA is TGTGCCAGCAGTTACAAGGCAGGGTCAAACTATGGCTACACCTTC.

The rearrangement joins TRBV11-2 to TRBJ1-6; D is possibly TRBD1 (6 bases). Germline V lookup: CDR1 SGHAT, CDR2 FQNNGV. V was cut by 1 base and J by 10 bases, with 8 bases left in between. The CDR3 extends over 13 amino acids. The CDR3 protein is CASSLVGGSPLHF. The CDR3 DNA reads TGTGCCAGCAGCTTAGTTGGGGGCTCACCCCTCCACTTT.

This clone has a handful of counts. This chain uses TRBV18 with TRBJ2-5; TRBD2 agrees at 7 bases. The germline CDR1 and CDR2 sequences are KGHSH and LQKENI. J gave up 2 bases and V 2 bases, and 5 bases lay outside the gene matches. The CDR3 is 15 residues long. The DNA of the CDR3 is TGTGCCAGCTCACCAGAGGCGGGAGTACAAGAGACCCAGTACTTC. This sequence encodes CASSPEAGVQETQYF. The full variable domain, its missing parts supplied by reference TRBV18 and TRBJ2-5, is NAGVMQNPRHLVRRRGQEARLRCSPMKGHSHVYWYRQLPEEGLKFMVYLQKENIIDESGMPKERFSAEFPKEGPSILRIQQVVRGDSAAYFCASSPEAGVQETQYFGPGTRLLVL.

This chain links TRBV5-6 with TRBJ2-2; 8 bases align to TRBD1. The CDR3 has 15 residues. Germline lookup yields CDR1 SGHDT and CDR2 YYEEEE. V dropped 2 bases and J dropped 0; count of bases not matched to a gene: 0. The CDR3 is CASSFRGPNTGELFF. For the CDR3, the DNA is TGTGCCAGCAGCTTCAGGGGGCCGAACACCGGGGAGCTGTTTTTT.

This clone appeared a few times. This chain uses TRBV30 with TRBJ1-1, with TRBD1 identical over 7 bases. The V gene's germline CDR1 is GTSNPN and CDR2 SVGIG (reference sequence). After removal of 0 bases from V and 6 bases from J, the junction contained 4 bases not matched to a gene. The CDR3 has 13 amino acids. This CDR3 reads CAWSVQGIAEAFF. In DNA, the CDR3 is TGTGCCTGGAGTGTACAGGGGATCGCTGAAGCTTTCTTT.

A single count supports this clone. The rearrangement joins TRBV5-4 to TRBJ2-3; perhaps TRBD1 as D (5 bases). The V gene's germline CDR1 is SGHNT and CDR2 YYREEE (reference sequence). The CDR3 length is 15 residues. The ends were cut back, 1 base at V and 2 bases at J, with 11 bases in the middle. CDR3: CASSLRQLSTDTQYF. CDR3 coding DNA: TGTGCCAGCAGCTTGAGACAGCTCTCCACAGATACGCAGTATTTT. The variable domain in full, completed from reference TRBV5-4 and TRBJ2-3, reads ETGVTQSPTHLIKTRGQQVTLRCSSQSGHNTVSWYQQALGQGPQFIFQYYREEENGRGNFPPRFSGLQFPNYSSELNVNALELDDSALYLCASSLRQLSTDTQYFGPGTRLTVL.

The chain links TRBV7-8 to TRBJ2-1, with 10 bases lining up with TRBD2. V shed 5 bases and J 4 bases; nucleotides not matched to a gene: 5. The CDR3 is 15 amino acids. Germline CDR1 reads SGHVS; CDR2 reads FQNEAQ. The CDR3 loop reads CASSAGTSEYNEQFF. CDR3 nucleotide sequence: TGTGCCAGCAGCGCCGGGACTAGCGAATACAATGAGCAGTTCTTC.

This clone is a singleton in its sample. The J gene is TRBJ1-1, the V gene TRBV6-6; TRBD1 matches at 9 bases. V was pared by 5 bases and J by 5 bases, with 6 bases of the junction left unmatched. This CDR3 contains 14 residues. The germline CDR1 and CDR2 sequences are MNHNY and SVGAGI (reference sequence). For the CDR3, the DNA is TGTGCCAGCAGTAAGGGACAGGGCGGTACTGAAGCTTTCTTT. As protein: CASSKGQGGTEAFF.

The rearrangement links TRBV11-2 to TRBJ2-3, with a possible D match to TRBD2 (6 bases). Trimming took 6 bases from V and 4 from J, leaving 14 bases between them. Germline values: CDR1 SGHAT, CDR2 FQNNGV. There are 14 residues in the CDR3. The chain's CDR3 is CASSPGGSADTQYF. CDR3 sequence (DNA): TGTGCCAGCAGTCCCGGAGGGAGCGCAGATACGCAGTATTTT.

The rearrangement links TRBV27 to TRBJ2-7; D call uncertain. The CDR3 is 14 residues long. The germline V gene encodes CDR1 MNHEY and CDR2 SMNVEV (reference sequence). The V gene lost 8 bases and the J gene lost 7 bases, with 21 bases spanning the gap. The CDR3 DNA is TGTGCCAGCGCTCTCCTGTCCCAGGTCTGGGAGCAGTACTTC. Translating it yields CASALLSQVWEQYF.

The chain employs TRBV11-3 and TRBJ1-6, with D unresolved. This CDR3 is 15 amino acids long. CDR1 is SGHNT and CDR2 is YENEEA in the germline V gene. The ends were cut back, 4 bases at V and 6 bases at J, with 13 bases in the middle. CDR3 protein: CASSSGGGPNSPLHF. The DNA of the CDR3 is TGTGCCAGCAGCTCGGGCGGCGGTCCTAATTCACCCCTCCACTTT.

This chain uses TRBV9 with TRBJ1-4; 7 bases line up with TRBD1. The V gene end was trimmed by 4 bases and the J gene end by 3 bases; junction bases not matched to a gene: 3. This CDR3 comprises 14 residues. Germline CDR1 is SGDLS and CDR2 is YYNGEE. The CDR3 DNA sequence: TGTGCCAGCAGCCCGGGACAGCCTAATGAAAAACTGTTTTTT. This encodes CASSPGQPNEKLFF.

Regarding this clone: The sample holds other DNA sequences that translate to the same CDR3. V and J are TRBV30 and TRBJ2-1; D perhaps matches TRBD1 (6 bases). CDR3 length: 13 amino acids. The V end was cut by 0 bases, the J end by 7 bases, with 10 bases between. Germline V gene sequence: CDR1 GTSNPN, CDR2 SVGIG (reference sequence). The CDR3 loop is CAWSVLRGNEQFF. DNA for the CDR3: TGTGCCTGGAGTGTACTAAGGGGGAATGAGCAGTTCTTC.

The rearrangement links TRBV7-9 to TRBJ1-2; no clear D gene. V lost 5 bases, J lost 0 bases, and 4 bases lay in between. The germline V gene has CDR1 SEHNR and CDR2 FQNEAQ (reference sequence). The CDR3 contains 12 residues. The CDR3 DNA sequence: TGTGCCAGCAGCCCAGCTAACTATGGCTACACCTTC. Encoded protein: CASSPANYGYTF.

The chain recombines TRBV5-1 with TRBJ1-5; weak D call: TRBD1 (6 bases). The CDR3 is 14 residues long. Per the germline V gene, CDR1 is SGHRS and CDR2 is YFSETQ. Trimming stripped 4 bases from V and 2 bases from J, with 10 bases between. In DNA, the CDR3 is TGCGCCAGCAGCCAGGGGTCGGGCAATCAGCCCCAGCATTTT. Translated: CASSQGSGNQPQHF.

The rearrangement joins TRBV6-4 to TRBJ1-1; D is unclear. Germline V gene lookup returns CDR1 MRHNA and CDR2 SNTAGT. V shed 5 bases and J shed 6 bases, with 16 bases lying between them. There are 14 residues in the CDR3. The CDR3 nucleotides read TGTGCCAGCAGTCCCCGACACGGAGTCGCTGAAGCTTTCTTT. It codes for CASSPRHGVAEAFF.

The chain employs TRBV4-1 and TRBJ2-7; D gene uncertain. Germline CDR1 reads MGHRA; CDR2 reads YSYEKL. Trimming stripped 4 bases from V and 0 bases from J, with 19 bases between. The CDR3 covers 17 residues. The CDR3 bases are TGCGCCAGCAGCCCCCTTCACGGAATCAAGAGCTCCTACGAGCAGTACTTC. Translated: CASSPLHGIKSSYEQYF.

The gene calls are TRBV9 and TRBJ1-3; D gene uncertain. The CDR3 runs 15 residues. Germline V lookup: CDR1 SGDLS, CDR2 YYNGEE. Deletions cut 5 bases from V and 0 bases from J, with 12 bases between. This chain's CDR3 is CASSLNWDSGNTIYF. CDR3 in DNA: TGTGCCAGCAGTCTGAACTGGGACTCTGGAAACACCATATATTTT.

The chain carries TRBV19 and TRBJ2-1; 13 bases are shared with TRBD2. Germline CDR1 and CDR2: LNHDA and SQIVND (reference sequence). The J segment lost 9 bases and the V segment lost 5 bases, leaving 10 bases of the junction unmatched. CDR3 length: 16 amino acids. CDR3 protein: CASSFRTSGGLGEQFF. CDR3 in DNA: TGTGCCAGTAGTTTCCGGACTAGCGGGGGTTTGGGTGAGCAGTTCTTC.

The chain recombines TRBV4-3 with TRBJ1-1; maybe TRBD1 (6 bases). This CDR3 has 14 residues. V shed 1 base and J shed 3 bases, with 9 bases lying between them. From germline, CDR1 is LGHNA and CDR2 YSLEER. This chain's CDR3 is CASSQGYRDTEAFF. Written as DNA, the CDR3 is TGCGCCAGCAGCCAAGGTTACAGGGACACTGAAGCTTTCTTT.

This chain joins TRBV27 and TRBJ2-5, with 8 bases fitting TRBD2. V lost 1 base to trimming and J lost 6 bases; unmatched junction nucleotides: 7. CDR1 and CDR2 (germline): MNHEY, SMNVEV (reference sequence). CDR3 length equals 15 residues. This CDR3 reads CASSLLSGGPKTQYF. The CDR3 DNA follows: TGTGCCAGCAGTTTATTATCGGGGGGGCCGAAGACCCAGTACTTC.

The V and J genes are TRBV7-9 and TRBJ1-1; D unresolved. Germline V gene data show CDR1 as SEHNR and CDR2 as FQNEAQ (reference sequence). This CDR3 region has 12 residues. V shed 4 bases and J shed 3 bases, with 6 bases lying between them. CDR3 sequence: CASSSLDTEAFF. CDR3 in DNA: TGTGCCAGCAGCTCCCTGGACACTGAAGCTTTCTTT.

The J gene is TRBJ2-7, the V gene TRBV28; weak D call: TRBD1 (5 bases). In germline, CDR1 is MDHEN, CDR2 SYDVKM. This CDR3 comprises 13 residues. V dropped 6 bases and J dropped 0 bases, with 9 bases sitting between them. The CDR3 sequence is CASRGPSSYEQYF. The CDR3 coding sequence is TGTGCCAGCAGGGGGCCTTCCTCCTACGAGCAGTACTTC. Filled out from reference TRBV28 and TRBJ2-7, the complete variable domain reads DVKVTQSSRYLVKRTGEKVFLECVQDMDHENMFWYRQDPGLGLRLIYFSYDVKMKEKGDIPEGYSVSREKKERFSLILESASTNQTSMYLCASRGPSSYEQYFGPGTRLTVT.